This TCR beta chain came from a study of Ad26.COV2.S vaccination and SARS-CoV-2 variants. Across the study: Enrollment placed the donor in the COV1001 Ad26.COV2.S trial arm. The study gave Ad26.COV2.S intramuscularly, once or twice 56 days apart. General study findings and limits: Possibly, TCR breadth and depth analyses underestimated total T cell responses. Vaccinees showed greater spike-specific TCR breadth than placebo recipients.

V lost 2 bases and J 2 bases, leaving 9 bases between the germline ends. This CDR3 comprises 14 residues. Germline V gene data show CDR1 as MNHEY and CDR2 as SVGAGI. TCRdb's copy holds only in-frame clones and misses some; the assay was immunoSEQ multiplex PCR. The sample lists about 260,000 clones; approximately 90% were seen once. The treatment here: 15 to 20 received Ad26.COV2.S at low or high dose, single or two shots; about 5 received placebo; per-sample allocation not given. Day 63 after the first injection of vaccine or placebo was the sampling time. For this clone: The antigen remains undetermined.

The sequence came from a person between 18 and 65 years old who received the Ad26.COV2.S COVID-19 vaccine or a placebo. J is TRBJ1-1 and V is TRBV6-5; D is undetermined. The sample here was peripheral blood, taken in a trial of Ad26.COV2.S vaccine versus placebo. The CDR3 sequence is CASSYDTTNTEAFF. The CDR3 region has the DNA TGTGCCAGCAGTTACGATACGACAAACACTGAAGCTTTCTTT.